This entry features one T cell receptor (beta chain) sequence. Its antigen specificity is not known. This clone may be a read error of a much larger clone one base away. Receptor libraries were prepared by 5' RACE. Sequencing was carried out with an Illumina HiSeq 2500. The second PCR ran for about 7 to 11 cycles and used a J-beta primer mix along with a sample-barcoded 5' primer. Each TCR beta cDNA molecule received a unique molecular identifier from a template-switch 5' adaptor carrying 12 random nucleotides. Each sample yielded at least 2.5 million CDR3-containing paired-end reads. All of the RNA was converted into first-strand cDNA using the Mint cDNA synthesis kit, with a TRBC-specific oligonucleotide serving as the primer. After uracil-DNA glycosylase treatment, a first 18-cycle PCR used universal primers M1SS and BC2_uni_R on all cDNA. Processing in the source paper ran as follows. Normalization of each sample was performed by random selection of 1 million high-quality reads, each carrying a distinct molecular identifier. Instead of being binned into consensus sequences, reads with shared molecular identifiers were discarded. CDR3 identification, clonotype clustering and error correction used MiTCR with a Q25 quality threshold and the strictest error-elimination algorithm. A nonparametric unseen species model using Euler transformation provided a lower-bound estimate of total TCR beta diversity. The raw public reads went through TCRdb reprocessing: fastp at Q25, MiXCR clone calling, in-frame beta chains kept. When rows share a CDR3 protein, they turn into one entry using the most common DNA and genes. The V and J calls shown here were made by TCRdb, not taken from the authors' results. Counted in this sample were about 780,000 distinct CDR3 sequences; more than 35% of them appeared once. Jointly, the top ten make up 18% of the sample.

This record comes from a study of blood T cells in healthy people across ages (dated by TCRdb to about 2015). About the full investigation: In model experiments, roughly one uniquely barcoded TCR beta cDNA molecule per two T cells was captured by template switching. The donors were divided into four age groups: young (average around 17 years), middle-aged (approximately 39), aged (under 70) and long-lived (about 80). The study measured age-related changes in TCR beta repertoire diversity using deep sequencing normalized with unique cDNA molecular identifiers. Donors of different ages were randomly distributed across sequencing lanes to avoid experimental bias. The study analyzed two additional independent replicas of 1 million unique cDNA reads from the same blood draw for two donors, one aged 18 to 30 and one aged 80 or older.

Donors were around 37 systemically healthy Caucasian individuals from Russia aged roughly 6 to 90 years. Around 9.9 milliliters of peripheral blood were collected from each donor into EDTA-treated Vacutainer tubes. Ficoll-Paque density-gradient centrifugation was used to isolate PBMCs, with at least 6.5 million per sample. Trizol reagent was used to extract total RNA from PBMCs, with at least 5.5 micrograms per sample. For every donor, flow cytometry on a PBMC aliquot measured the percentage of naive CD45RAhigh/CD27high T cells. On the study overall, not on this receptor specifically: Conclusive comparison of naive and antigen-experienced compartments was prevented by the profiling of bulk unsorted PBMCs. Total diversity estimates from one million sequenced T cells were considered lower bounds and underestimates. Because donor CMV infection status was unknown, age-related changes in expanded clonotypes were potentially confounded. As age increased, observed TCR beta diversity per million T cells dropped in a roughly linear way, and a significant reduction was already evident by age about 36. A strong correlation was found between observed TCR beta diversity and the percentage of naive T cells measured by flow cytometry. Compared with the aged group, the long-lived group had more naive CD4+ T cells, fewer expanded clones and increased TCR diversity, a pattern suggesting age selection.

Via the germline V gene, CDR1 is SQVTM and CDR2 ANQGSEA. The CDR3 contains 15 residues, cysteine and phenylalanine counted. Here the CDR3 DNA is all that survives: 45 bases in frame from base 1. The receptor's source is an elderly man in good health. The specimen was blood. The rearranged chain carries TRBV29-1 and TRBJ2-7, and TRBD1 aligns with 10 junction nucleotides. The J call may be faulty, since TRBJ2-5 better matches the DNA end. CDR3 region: CSLRDRGGFEETQYF. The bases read TGCAGCCTTCGGGACAGGGGAGGCTTTGAGGAGACCCAGTACTTC.